This paragraph reports one T cell receptor beta chain. The antigen remains undetermined. This sample was included in a study of glioma-infiltrating T cells after dendritic cell vaccination. Input was about 2 ug genomic DNA, or all available if less. The primer mix had 60 V beta and 13 J beta primers. Sequenced by immunoSEQ multiplex PCR; TCRdb stores in-frame clones only, minus some. The sample has around 73,000 clones, over 70% seen once. PBMC were collected before vaccination, two weeks after the third vaccination, and at progression. V was clipped by 3 bases and J by 2 bases, with 7 bases between them. CDR3 length: 13 amino acids. CDR1 SGHTA and CDR2 FQGNSA come from the germline V gene. Study-level results: TCR clonality showed no direct relationship with survival.

The sequenced sample was blood, obtained before dendritic cell vaccination. The TCR comes from a human donor with glioblastoma. This chain connects TRBV7-2 to TRBJ1-1; D call uncertain. The CDR3 nucleotides read TGTGCCAGCAGCTTCGCAGTTAACACTGAAGCTTTCTTT. Translating gives CASSFAVNTEAFF.